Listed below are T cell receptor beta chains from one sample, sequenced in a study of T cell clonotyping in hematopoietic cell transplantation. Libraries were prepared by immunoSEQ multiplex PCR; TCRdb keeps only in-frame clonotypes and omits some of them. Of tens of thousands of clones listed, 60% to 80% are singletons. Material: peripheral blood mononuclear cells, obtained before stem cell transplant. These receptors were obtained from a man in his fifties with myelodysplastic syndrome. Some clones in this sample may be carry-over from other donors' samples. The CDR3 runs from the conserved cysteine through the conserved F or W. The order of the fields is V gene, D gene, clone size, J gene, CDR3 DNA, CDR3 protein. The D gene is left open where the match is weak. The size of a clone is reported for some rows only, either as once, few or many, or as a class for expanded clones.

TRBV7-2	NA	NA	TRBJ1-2	TGTGCCAGCAGCCTTGGACAGACCTTCTATGGCTACACCTTC	CASSLGQTFYGYTF
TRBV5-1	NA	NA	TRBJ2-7	TGCGCCAGCAGCTTCCAGGTCCTTACGGACGAGCAGTACTTC	CASSFQVLTDEQYF
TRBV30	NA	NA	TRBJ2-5	TGTGCCTGGAGTAAGGCAGGGGACCAAGAGACCCAGTACTTC	CAWSKAGDQETQYF
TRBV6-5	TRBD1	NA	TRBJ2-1	TGTGCCAGCAGACGAGACAGGGGGTTTACAACTGAGCAGTTCTTC	CASRRDRGFTTEQFF
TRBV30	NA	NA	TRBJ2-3	TGTGCCTGGAGTGTACAGCGAGATACGCAGTATTTT	CAWSVQRDTQYF
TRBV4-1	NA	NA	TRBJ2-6	TGCGCCAGCAGCCAAGAGATGATCGGCTCTGGGGCCAACGTCCTGACTTTC	CASSQEMIGSGANVLTF
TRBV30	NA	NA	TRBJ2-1	TGTGCCTGGAGTGTAAACTACAATGAGCAGTTCTTC	CAWSVNYNEQFF
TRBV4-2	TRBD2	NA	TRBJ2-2	TGTGCCAGCAGCCAGCCTCTAGCGGGGGCCGCCCAAACCGGGGAGCTGTTTTTT	CASSQPLAGAAQTGELFF
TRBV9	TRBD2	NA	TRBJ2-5	TGTGCCAGCAGCGTCCATCTATCGGGGGGACAAGAGACCCAGTACTTC	CASSVHLSGGQETQYF
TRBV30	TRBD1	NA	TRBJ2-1	TGTGCCTTCTCCGACAGGGTGCCCTACAATGAGCAGTTCTTC	CAFSDRVPYNEQFF
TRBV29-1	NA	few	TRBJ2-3	TGCAGCGTAGAGGGGGGGAGCACAGATACGCAGTATTTT	CSVEGGSTDTQYF
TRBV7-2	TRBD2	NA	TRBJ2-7	TGTGCCAGCAGCTTACTCTCTAGCGGGGGGTCCTACGAGCAGTACTTC	CASSLLSSGGSYEQYF
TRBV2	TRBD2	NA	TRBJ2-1	TGTGCCAGCAGTCCTCGACTAGCGGACCCATACAATGAGCAGTTCTTC	CASSPRLADPYNEQFF
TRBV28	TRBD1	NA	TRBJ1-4	TGTGCCAGCAGCGGACCGGGACAGCCTATTGTATGGGCCACTAATGAAAAACTGTTTTTT	CASSGPGQPIVWATNEKLFF
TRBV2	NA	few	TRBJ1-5	TGTGCCAGCAGCCTAGAGGCCAGCAATCAGCCCCAGCATTTT	CASSLEASNQPQHF
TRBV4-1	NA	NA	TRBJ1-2	TGCGCCAGCAGCCAAGAAGCGGCAGTCAACTATGGCTACACCTTC	CASSQEAAVNYGYTF
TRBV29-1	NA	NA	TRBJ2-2	TGCAGCGTTGAAGATCGGCCGAACACCGGGGAGCTGTTTTTT	CSVEDRPNTGELFF